The 4 T cell receptor beta chains in this list originate from one sample, sequenced in a study of cytomegalovirus exposure and HLA in healthy donors (dated by TCRdb to about 2017). The library was obtained by the immunoSEQ multiplex PCR assay. In its TCRdb copy, this immuneACCESS table keeps in-frame sequences only and misses some clones. Where compared with another copy, unresolved V genes explain less than half of these, and the others have no known cause. Across this sample there are about 110,000 clones, with about 94% seen only once. The ten largest clones take up approximately 0.67% of the sample. The sequencing sample was made of PBMCs. The receptors here all came from a woman under 30 in good health and CMV-seronegative.

The chain carries TRBV10-2 and TRBJ1-6; D remains ambiguous. The CDR3 has 12 residues. Between the trimmed V and J ends, which lost 2 bases and 10 bases, there was a span of 6 bases. From germline, CDR1 is WSHSY and CDR2 SAAADI. The DNA of the CDR3 is TGCGCCAGCAGTGAGGCGGAATCACCCCTCCACTTT. Translating it yields CASSEAESPLHF.

The chain combines TRBV2 with TRBJ1-1, with D possibly TRBD1 on 5 matching bases. CDR3 length equals 13 residues. The germline V gene has CDR1 SNHLY and CDR2 FYNNEI. Trimming pared 6 bases from V and 4 bases from J, leaving 12 bases between. This chain's CDR3 is CASREGFGTEAFF. The CDR3, as DNA: TGTGCCAGCAGGGAGGGGTTTGGCACTGAAGCTTTCTTT.

The chain uses TRBV28 and TRBJ1-5, with unresolved D. The CDR3 has 14 residues. V lost 2 bases to trimming and J lost 8 bases, with 13 bases between them. Germline V gives CDR1 MDHEN, CDR2 SYDVKM. The CDR3 nucleotides are TGTGCCAGCAGTTTAGAAGCCTACGGGAAGCCCCAGCATTTT. It is translated as CASSLEAYGKPQHF.

The chain uses TRBV19 and TRBJ1-5; 9 nucleotides match TRBD1. CDR1 LNHDA and CDR2 SQIVND come from the germline V gene (reference sequence). The CDR3 totals 16 residues. V dropped 6 bases and J dropped 3; count of bases not matched to a gene: 9. This CDR3 is CASRRNRDRDNQPQHF. As DNA, the CDR3 is TGTGCCAGTAGACGTAACCGGGACAGGGACAATCAGCCCCAGCATTTT.